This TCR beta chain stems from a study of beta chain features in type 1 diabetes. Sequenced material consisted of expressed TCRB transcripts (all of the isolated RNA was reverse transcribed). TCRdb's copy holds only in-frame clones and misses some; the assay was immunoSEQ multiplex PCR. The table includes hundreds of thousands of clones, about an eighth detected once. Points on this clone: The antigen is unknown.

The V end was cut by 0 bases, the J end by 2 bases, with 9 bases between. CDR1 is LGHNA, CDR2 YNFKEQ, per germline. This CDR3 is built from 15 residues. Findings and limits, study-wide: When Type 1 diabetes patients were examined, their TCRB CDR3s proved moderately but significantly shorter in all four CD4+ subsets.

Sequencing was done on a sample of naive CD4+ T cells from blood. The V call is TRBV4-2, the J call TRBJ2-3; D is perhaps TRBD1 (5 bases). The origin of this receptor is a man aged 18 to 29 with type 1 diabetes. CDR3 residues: CASSQDGRVTDTQYF. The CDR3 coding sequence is TGTGCCAGCAGCCAAGACGGCAGGGTCACAGATACGCAGTATTTT.